This T cell receptor (beta chain) is drawn from a study of cytomegalovirus exposure and HLA in healthy donors. The junction had 1 base not matched to a gene; V was cut back by 5 bases and J by 3 bases. CDR3 length: 14 amino acids. Per germline, CDR1 KGHSH and CDR2 LQKENI. The primer mix had 60 Vbeta and 13 Jbeta primers. Sequenced by immunoSEQ multiplex PCR; TCRdb stores in-frame clones only, minus some. The sample comprises 100,000 to 150,000 clones, around 68% of which are singletons, and 3% to 5% rests with the top ten. The sequencing input was PBMCs. This chain links TRBV18 with TRBJ1-4, with 9 bases identical to TRBD1. This receptor was taken from a man aged 35 to 55 in good health and CMV-seropositive. As DNA, the CDR3 is TGTGCCAGCTCAAGACAGGGGGCTAATGAAAAACTGTTTTTT. Translation: CASSRQGANEKLFF.